The 2 T cell receptor beta chains below come from one sample, sequenced in a study of beta chain features in type 1 diabetes. Whole-study findings and limits: In every one of the four CD4+ subsets, TCRB CDR3s were moderately but significantly shorter in Type 1 diabetes patients.

Which antigens these TCRs recognize remains unknown. Investigators reverse transcribed all isolated RNA, so they sequenced expressed TCRB transcripts. Measured with immunoSEQ multiplex PCR; TCRdb has only the in-frame clones, and not every one. The data hold 20,000 to 30,000 clones, with 55% to 70% observed a single time. Material: Tregs from blood. Every receptor here comes from a man between 18 and 29 years old with type 1 diabetes.

The rearrangement joins TRBV5-1 to TRBJ2-7, with D hard to call. Germline V lookup: CDR1 SGHRS, CDR2 YFSETQ. Between the trimmed V and J ends, which lost 7 bases and 0 bases, there was a span of 5 bases. The CDR3 covers 11 residues. The CDR3 region is CASRSSYEQYF. For the CDR3, the DNA is TGCGCCAGCCGTAGCTCCTACGAGCAGTACTTC. The variable domain in full, completed from reference TRBV5-1 and TRBJ2-7, reads KAGVTQTPRYLIKTRGQQVTLSCSPISGHRSVSWYQQTPGQGLQFLFEYFSETQRNKGNFPGRFSGRQFSNSRSEMNVSTLELGDSALYLCASRSSYEQYFGPGTRLTVT.

The rearrangement joins TRBV5-4 to TRBJ1-2; a possible D gene is TRBD1 (6 bases). The CDR3 runs to 15 residues. In germline, CDR1 is SGHNT, CDR2 YYREEE (reference sequence). Trimming removed 4 bases at V and 5 bases at J, with 18 bases between. The CDR3 reads CASSGGGGRWYGYTF. The CDR3 region has the DNA TGTGCCAGCAGCGGCGGCGGGGGCAGATGGTATGGCTACACCTTC.